This T cell receptor beta chain is drawn from a study of T cells in Graves' hyperthyroidism and ophthalmopathy. Study at large: Upon initial diagnosis and before any treatment, peripheral blood was collected.

Regions amplified from RNA transcripts were the TCR beta CDR3 regions. TCR CDR3 regions were first amplified by RT-PCR with HTBI primers. TCRdb independently ran MiXCR on the multiplex PCR reads; one entry per CDR3 protein. The sample includes around 600,000 distinct CDR3 sequences, about 14% of them seen just once. CDR3 length: 11 residues. Trimming removed 4 bases at V and 9 bases at J, with 7 bases between. CDR1 is SEHNR and CDR2 is FQNEAQ in the germline V gene (reference sequence). This clonotype was seen many times. The chain links TRBV7-9 to TRBJ2-1; D call uncertain. The clonotype comes from a woman in her 50s with Graves' ophthalmopathy. Sequencing was done on a sample of blood. This chain's CDR3 is CASSSGIEQFF. As DNA, the CDR3 is TGTGCCAGCAGCTCGGGTATTGAGCAGTTCTTC.